Reported below is one T cell receptor beta chain. These data originate in a study of radiation and T cells in renal cell carcinoma. Time point: baseline pretreatment blood. Regarding treatment: 15 Gy SBRT to primary tumor, nephrectomy 4 weeks later. The patient's renal cell carcinoma had clear cell pathology. Profiled with immunoSEQ multiplex PCR; TCRdb holds only in-frame clones, not every one. The sample shows about 20,000 clones, 80% of them seen only once. The receptor was isolated from a man aged 55 to 70 with renal cell carcinoma. The specimen was blood, collected from a patient whose treatment included radiotherapy and nephrectomy.

In nucleotides, the CDR3 is TGCGCCAGCAGTCAATCTCGGGTTGTTTGGGCTGGGGGCAATCAGCCCCAGCATTTT. It is translated as CASSQSRVVWAGGNQPQHF. V usage is TRBV23-1 and J usage is TRBJ1-5; D is uncertain. TRBV23-1 is known as an ORF, though its function is uncertain. The CDR3 is 19 amino acids. V lost 0 bases and J 2 bases, leaving 20 bases between the germline ends.